The T cell receptor beta chain described here comes from a study of tumor-infiltrating lymphocytes in glioblastoma multiforme (dated by TCRdb to 2016 to 2017). At the level of the whole study: To find out whether intratumoral genomic heterogeneity fosters TIL diversity, the study jointly investigated somatic mutations, TIL diversity and immune response activity.

A modified ARM-PCR protocol with multiple V-beta primers and a C-beta primer was used to build TCRB libraries from RNA via three nested multiplex PCR rounds. ProtoScript II Reverse Transcriptase and a C-beta primer were used to synthesize TCRB-specific cDNA from roughly 0.5 ug total RNA. The description of the TCRB libraries did not mention any unique molecular identifiers. In the third PCR, barcodes and adapters were added over 25 cycles with Deep VentR (exo-) polymerase, after which 250-500 bp bands were gel purified. TCRB libraries were sequenced on an Illumina HiSeq 2500 with 250 bp paired-end reads. The study's own analysis went as follows. Trimmomatic was used to clean reads, FLASH to merge reads, MiGEC to assign V, D and J segments, and VDJtools to perform the analysis. The Shannon-Wiener diversity index, calculated using VDJtools, was used to quantify repertoire diversity. TCRdb redid the processing of the public reads, applying fastp at Q25 and MiXCR, and retained in-frame beta chains. Rows with a matching CDR3 protein are joined into one entry that keeps the most common DNA and genes. TCRdb, not the authors, supplied the V and J calls. Counted in this sample were more than 10,000 distinct CDR3 sequences; 66% of them appeared once. The biggest ten clones account for 25% to 35% of the sample.

The germline V gene specifies SGHAT as CDR1 and FQNNGV as CDR2. At the junction V is shortened by 0 bases and J by 6 bases; bases outside the gene matches: 2. Including the terminal cysteine and phenylalanine, the CDR3 comprises 14 residues. The read is trimmed to its CDR3 DNA, 42 bases read in frame from base 1. The table lists this clonotype with a few counts. Its binding antigen is unknown. The sample holds no much larger clone one base away, and base qualities are not on file. What the authors observed across the whole study: The authors noted that sorting T cells into functional subsets, which was not done in this study, would be a future improvement. RNA-based TCR sequencing may distort clone frequencies because T cells carry unequal numbers of TCR transcripts. Only one glioblastoma patient was included in the TCR and somatic mutation analysis, limiting generalizability.

The AllPrep DNA/RNA mini kit was used to purify genomic DNA and total RNA at the same time from each of the approximately 11 tumor samples. Every RNA sample had an RNA integrity number above 6.5 and an OD 260/280 ratio above 1.9. Sequencing was carried out using brain tumor tissue. This TCR was recovered from a male donor with glioblastoma. The chain is made from TRBV11-2 and TRBJ2-1, with TRBD2 matching 7 junction bases. The CDR3 sequence is CASSLDGTTNEQFF. The DNA sequence is TGTGCCAGCAGCTTAGATGGGACTACCAATGAGCAGTTCTTC.